The entry that follows covers one T cell receptor (beta chain) sequence. These data originate in a study of CD8 T cells in Susac syndrome. The CDR3 extends over 14 amino acids. Germline CDR1 reads SQVTM; CDR2 reads ANQGSEA. Trimming left V 2 bases short and J 6 bases short, with 14 bases between. Sequencing targeted TCR beta in T cells from blood (CD8+ and CD4+). Random-hexamer reverse transcription was applied to roughly 0.5 to 1 ug RNA. Multiplex PCR with immunoSEQ amplified the TCR beta CDR3 across 54 Vbeta and 13 Jbeta. TCRdb passed the immunoSEQ multiplex PCR reads through MiXCR, listing each CDR3 protein once. The sample holds tens of thousands of distinct CDR3 sequences; 94% are singletons and the top ten take 0.25% to 0.3%.

The clonotype originates from a human donor in good health. Source material: CD8+ T cells from PBMCs. The rearrangement links TRBV29-1 to TRBJ2-1; D is unresolved. The CDR3 here is CSVEFSQSSNEQFF. CDR3 bases: TGCAGCGTTGAATTCTCGCAGTCTAGCAATGAGCAGTTCTTC.